The 17 T cell receptor beta chains below all came from one sample that was sequenced in a study of vaccination effects on CD4 cells after COVID-19. Produced via immunoSEQ multiplex PCR; TCRdb's table is partial and in-frame only. Of tens of thousands of clones in the sample, approximately 74% are singletons; the top ten hold 2.5% to 3.5%. Before any sequencing was done, the ViraFEST assay used viral peptide pools to expand antigen-specific CD4+ T cells. When roughly eleven days of culture had elapsed, CD4+ T cells were isolated. None of the vaccinated had previously contracted SARS-CoV-2, and their nucleocapsid antibodies tested negative. Their cognate antigens are unknown. Sequenced here: CD4+ T cells from PBMCs cultured with HCoV-NL63 spike peptides, sampled before COVID-19 vaccination. The receptors shown here come from a human donor who received a COVID-19 vaccine.

This chain joins TRBV24-1 and TRBJ2-2; D not certain. Trimming took 5 bases from V and 5 from J, leaving 8 bases between them. The CDR3 length is 13 residues. CDR1 KGHDR and CDR2 SFDVKD come from the germline V gene. The CDR3 sequence: CATSGRSTGELFF. The CDR3 DNA reads as TGTGCCACCAGTGGTAGATCGACCGGGGAGCTGTTTTTT.

This rearrangement joins TRBV7-3 to TRBJ2-2, with TRBD1 as a possible D gene (6 bases). Germline CDR1 is SGHTA and CDR2 is FQGTGA. The CDR3 runs to 15 residues. V was pared by 3 bases and J by 7 bases, with 15 bases between. The CDR3 DNA reads as TGTGCCAGCAGCTTGTTAGGGGGAACGGGCGGGGAGCTGTTTTTT. The encoded protein is CASSLLGGTGGELFF.

The gene calls are TRBV6-5 and TRBJ1-1; maybe TRBD1 (5 bases). Germline loops: CDR1 MNHEY, CDR2 SVGAGI. V lost 8 bases, J lost 13 bases, and 17 bases lay in between. The CDR3 consists of 11 residues. Here the CDR3 DNA reads TGTGCCAGCGGGTACCTTCGGGGACTTTTCTTT. Amino acid sequence: CASGYLRGLFF.

The V gene is TRBV19, the J gene TRBJ2-5; D perhaps matches TRBD1 (6 bases). The germline CDR1 and CDR2 sequences are LNHDA and SQIVND (reference sequence). This CDR3 is built from 13 residues. Between the trimmed V and J ends, which lost 7 bases and 5 bases, there was a span of 14 bases. The CDR3 reads CASTTGSRETQYF. The CDR3 region has the DNA TGTGCCAGTACGACAGGTTCTCGGGAGACCCAGTACTTC.

The chain recombines TRBV7-2 with TRBJ1-1; TRBD1 matches 7 bases. The germline V gene has CDR1 SGHTA and CDR2 FQGNSA. This CDR3 contains 14 residues. The V segment lost 6 bases and the J segment 6 bases; nucleotides outside the gene matches: 10. In DNA, the CDR3 is TGTGCCAGCAGTCTTGACAGGGCGGGCGCTGAAGCTTTCTTT. This encodes CASSLDRAGAEAFF.

This chain joins TRBV7-2 and TRBJ1-1; perhaps TRBD1 as D (5 bases). V was pared by 2 bases and J by 3 bases, with 13 bases between. CDR3 length: 15 residues. Germline CDR1 and CDR2: SGHTA and FQGNSA. The CDR3 DNA reads TGTGCCAGCAGCTTACGTTGGGGGGGAGACACTGAAGCTTTCTTT. Encoded protein: CASSLRWGGDTEAFF.

J is TRBJ1-1 and V is TRBV5-1; 7 bases match TRBD1. The CDR3 sequence is 15 residues long. Germline CDR1 and CDR2: SGHRS and YFSETQ. V lost 3 bases to trimming and J lost 1 base; unmatched junction nucleotides: 6. The CDR3 DNA reads TGCGCCAGCAGCTCGGAGACAGGGCGGAACACTGAAGCTTTCTTT. This codes for CASSSETGRNTEAFF.

The V gene is TRBV2, the J gene TRBJ1-1; D remains unclear. Germline CDR1 and CDR2: SNHLY and FYNNEI. V lost 3 bases and J 3 bases, leaving 8 bases between the germline ends. This CDR3 contains 13 residues. CDR3 DNA sequence: TGTGCCAGCAGTGATAACACCTACACTGAAGCTTTCTTT. This translates into CASSDNTYTEAFF. Full variable domain (outside the CDR3, taken from reference TRBV2 and TRBJ1-1): EPEVTQTPSHQVTQMGQEVILRCVPISNHLYFYWYRQILGQKVEFLVSFYNNEISEKSEIFDDQFSVERPDGSNFTLKIRSTKLEDSAMYFCASSDNTYTEAFFGQGTRLTVV.

The chain employs TRBV7-2 and TRBJ1-1; D is unclear. This CDR3 has 12 amino acids. Trimming removed 1 base from V and 6 bases from J, with 6 bases in between. Germline CDR1 reads SGHTA; CDR2 reads FQGNSA. CDR3 coding DNA: TGTGCCAGCAGCTTAGGGGTTTCTGAAGCTTTCTTT. This codes for CASSLGVSEAFF.

This clone was counted between two and nine times. This sequence joins TRBV6-6 and TRBJ1-2; D unclear. This CDR3 has 13 amino acids. Germline lookup yields CDR1 MNHNY and CDR2 SVGAGI (reference sequence). V lost 7 bases, J lost 4 bases, and 13 bases lay in between. In DNA form, the CDR3 reads TGTGCCAGCACCTACGGCGACTTCTATGGCTACACCTTC. It specifies CASTYGDFYGYTF.

The genes are TRBV3-1 (or the pseudogene TRBV3-2) and TRBJ2-1, with 7 bases identical to TRBD2. J gave up 8 bases and V 3 bases, and 13 bases lay outside the gene matches. Per germline, CDR1 LGHDT and CDR2 YNNKEL (reference sequence). The CDR3 consists of 16 residues. CDR3 residues: CASSQEAGPGVYEQFF. CDR3 sequence (DNA): TGTGCCAGCAGCCAGGAAGCGGGACCGGGCGTGTATGAGCAGTTCTTC.

CDR3 coding DNA: TGTGCCAGCAGTTATACCACCGGGACAGGGATTTCACCCCTCCACTTT. This codes for CASSYTTGTGISPLHF. The chain has TRBV6-6 and TRBJ1-6; 9 bases align to TRBD1. V dropped 3 bases and J dropped 9; count of bases not matched to a gene: 9. The CDR3 contains 16 residues. Germline V gene data show CDR1 as MNHNY and CDR2 as SVGAGI (reference sequence).

V usage is TRBV7-2 and J usage is TRBJ2-5; no clear D. Trimming cost V 0 bases and J 4 bases, with 9 bases left between them. Per the germline V gene, CDR1 is SGHTA and CDR2 is FQGNSA. The CDR3 sequence is 14 residues long. CDR3 loop: CASSLAGFVETQYF. For the CDR3, the DNA is TGTGCCAGCAGCTTAGCGGGGTTTGTAGAGACCCAGTACTTC.

The chain is built from TRBV4-1 and TRBJ1-4, with D possibly TRBD1 on 5 matching bases. This CDR3 is 14 amino acids long. V dropped 5 bases and J dropped 8 bases, with 15 bases sitting between them. Germline lookup yields CDR1 MGHRA and CDR2 YSYEKL. The CDR3 region is CASSGRRGTEKLFF. DNA for the CDR3: TGCGCCAGCAGCGGCCGGCGGGGGACCGAAAAACTGTTTTTT.

This chain connects TRBV6-5 to TRBJ2-3, with D tentatively TRBD2 (5 bases). Germline CDR1 MNHEY, CDR2 SVGAGI. The CDR3 loop spans 13 amino acids. V lost 4 bases, J lost 3 bases, and 8 bases lay in between. This CDR3 reads CASSWRRTDTQYF. The CDR3 nucleotides are TGTGCCAGCAGTTGGCGGAGGACAGATACGCAGTATTTT.

The chain combines TRBV24-1 with TRBJ2-5, with 9 bases identical to TRBD1. CDR3 size: 15 residues. CDR1 KGHDR and CDR2 SFDVKD come from the germline V gene. V was pared by 3 bases and J by 5 bases, with 6 bases of the junction left unmatched. CDR3 DNA sequence: TGTGCCACCAGTGATGCTGGGACAGGGCGGGAGACCCAGTACTTC. This translates into CATSDAGTGRETQYF.

The chain is built from TRBV11-2 and TRBJ2-6; TRBD1 aligns across 7 bases. V lost 1 base to trimming and J lost 0 bases; unmatched junction nucleotides: 3. Germline V gene lookup returns CDR1 SGHAT and CDR2 FQNNGV. CDR3 length: 17 residues. Here the CDR3 reads CASSLGTGRSGANVLTF. DNA for the CDR3: TGTGCCAGCAGCTTAGGGACAGGACGCTCTGGGGCCAACGTCCTGACTTTC.